This T cell receptor beta chain was retrieved from a study of monozygotic twins with inflammatory bowel disease. TCRdb reprocessed the 5' RACE reads, keeping one entry per CDR3 protein, no DNA. The sample totals about 160,000 distinct CDR3 sequences; its top ten clones hold 2.4%. What was sequenced was blood. This TCR derives from a human donor with ulcerative colitis or Crohn's disease, or a healthy co-twin of an affected twin (not recorded which).

CDR3 in amino acids: CSVEITAEKLFF. V usage is TRBV29-1 and J usage is TRBJ1-4. CDR1 SQVTM and CDR2 ANQGSEA come from the germline V gene. The CDR3 has 12 amino acids.